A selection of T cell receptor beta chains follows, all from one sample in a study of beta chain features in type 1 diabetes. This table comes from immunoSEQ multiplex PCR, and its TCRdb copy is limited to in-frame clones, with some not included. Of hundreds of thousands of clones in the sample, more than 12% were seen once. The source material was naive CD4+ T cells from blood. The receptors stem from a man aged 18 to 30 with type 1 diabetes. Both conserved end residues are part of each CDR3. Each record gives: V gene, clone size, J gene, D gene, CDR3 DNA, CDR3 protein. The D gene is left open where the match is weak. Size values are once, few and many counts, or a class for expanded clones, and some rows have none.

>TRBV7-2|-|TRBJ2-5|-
TGTGCCAGCACTGTGGCTAGCCTTCCGGAGACCCAGTACTTC
CASTVASLPETQYF
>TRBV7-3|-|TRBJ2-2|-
TGTGCCAGCAGCTTAAACACCGGGGAGCTGTTTTTT
CASSLNTGELFF
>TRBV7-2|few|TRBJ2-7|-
TGTGCCAGCAGCTTGAGGGGGGGAAGCTCCTACGAGCAGTACTTC
CASSLRGGSSYEQYF
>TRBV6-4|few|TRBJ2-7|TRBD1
TGTGCCAGCAGTGACTCCGGGACAGGACTTCGCTCCTACGAGCAGTACTTC
CASSDSGTGLRSYEQYF
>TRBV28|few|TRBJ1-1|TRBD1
TGTGCTGCTAGGCAGGGGGCGTCGGCTGAAGCTTTCTTT
CAARQGASAEAFF
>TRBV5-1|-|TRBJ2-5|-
TGCGCCAGCAGCTTGCAGGCGGGGAGTCAAGAGACCCAGTACTTC
CASSLQAGSQETQYF
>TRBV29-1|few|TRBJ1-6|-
TGCAGCGTACGCGCGGGAGATTCACCCCTCCACTTT
CSVRAGDSPLHF
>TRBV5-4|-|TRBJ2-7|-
TGTGCCAGCAGCTCTTCCTACGAGCAGTACTTC
CASSSSYEQYF
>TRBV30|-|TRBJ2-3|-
TGTGCCTGGAGTTCTGCATCCGATACGCAGTATTTT
CAWSSASDTQYF
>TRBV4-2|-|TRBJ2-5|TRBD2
TGTGCCAGCAGCCAAAGGACTAGCGGGCCAGAGACCCAGTACTTC
CASSQRTSGPETQYF
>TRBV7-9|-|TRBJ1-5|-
TGTGCCAGAGACATATGCAATCAGCCCCAGCATTTT
CARDICNQPQHF
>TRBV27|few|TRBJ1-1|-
TGTGCCAGCAGTTCGCGAACAGGGAAGGGTACTGAAGCTTTCTTT
CASSSRTGKGTEAFF
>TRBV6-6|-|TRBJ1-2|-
TGTGCCAGCAGTGACACCGACAACTATGGCTACACCTTC
CASSDTDNYGYTF
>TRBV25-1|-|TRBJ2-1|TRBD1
TGTGCCAGCAGTTCGGACAGGGATAGCAATGAGCAGTTCTTC
CASSSDRDSNEQFF
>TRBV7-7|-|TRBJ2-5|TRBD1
TGTGCTAGCAGCTTACAGGGGGCAGGGGAGACCCAGTACTTC
CASSLQGAGETQYF
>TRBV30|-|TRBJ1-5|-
TGTGCCTGGAGTGATTCCAGGGTAAGGCAGCCCCAGCATTTT
CAWSDSRVRQPQHF
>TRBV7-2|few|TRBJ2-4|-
TGTGCCAGCAGCTTTACCCAATTTACGGGGAACATTCAGTACTTC
CASSFTQFTGNIQYF
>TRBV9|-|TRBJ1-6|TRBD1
TGTGCCAGCAGCGAACAGGGGGCGATTTCACCCCTCCACTTT
CASSEQGAISPLHF
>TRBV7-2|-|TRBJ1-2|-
TGTGCCAGCAGCTCCGGGAGGCACGCCGGAAGCTATGGCTACACCTTC
CASSSGRHAGSYGYTF
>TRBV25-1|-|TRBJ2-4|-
TGTGCCAGCAGTGGAGGGGTAGCCAAAAACATTCAGTACTTC
CASSGGVAKNIQYF
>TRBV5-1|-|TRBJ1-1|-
TGCGCCAGCAGCCCCGTTGTCAATATGAACACTGAAGCTTTCTTT
CASSPVVNMNTEAFF
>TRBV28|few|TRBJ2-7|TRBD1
TGTGCCAGCAGCCCTTGGGACAGTCGCTCCTACGAGCAGTACTTC
CASSPWDSRSYEQYF
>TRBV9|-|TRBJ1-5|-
TGTGCCAGCAGCGTAAGTTGGCGAGATCAGCCCCAGCATTTT
CASSVSWRDQPQHF
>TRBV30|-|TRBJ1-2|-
TGTGCCTGGAGTTACACTGGGGGGGCCCATGGCTACACCTTC
CAWSYTGGAHGYTF
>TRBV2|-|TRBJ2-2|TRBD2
TGTGCCAGCAGTGCTTCTAGCGGGAGCAGCGACAAAACCGGGGAGCTGTTTTTT
CASSASSGSSDKTGELFF